These T cell receptor beta chains were read from a single sample in a study of persistence of HIV-infected CD4 T cells. The assay was immunoSEQ multiplex PCR, and TCRdb's table has in-frame clones only and misses some. The sample carries tens of thousands of clones, 88% recorded once. The antigens of these receptors remain unknown. This material consisted of CD4+ T cells sorted from PBMCs after roughly 18-hour stimulation, taken from a patient who received antiretroviral therapy. Receptor source: an adult woman with HIV who was CMV-seropositive. Each CDR3 is given with its conserved first and last residue. A D gene is named only where the DNA matches it firmly. Only part of the rows carry a size: once, few, many, or a class if the clone is expanded.

j_gene	d_gene	v_gene	abundance	CDR3aa	CDR3nt
TRBJ1-5	.	TRBV19	.	CASNIRERQPQHF	TGTGCCAGTAATATCAGGGAAAGGCAGCCCCAGCATTTT
TRBJ2-2	.	TRBV5-1	.	CASSSNRAGAGELFF	TGCGCCAGCAGTTCGAACAGGGCCGGGGCCGGGGAGCTGTTTTTT
TRBJ1-2	TRBD1	TRBV6-1	.	CASNDREFYRGYGYTF	TGTGCCAGCAATGACAGGGAATTCTATAGAGGGTATGGCTACACCTTC
TRBJ2-2	TRBD1	TRBV27	.	CASSFRITGTGDVIINTGELFF	TGTGCCAGCAGTTTCCGCATCACCGGGACAGGGGATGTAATTATAAACACCGGGGAGCTGTTTTTT
TRBJ2-1	.	TRBV30	.	CAWSGMSEQFF	TGTGCCTGGAGTGGGATGTCGGAGCAGTTCTTC
TRBJ2-1	TRBD1	TRBV27	.	CASRDRGQDGEQFF	TGTGCCAGCAGGGACAGGGGGCAGGACGGTGAGCAGTTCTTC
TRBJ2-3	TRBD2	TRBV19	.	CASSIAGGGALGDTQYF	TGTGCCAGTAGTATAGCGGGCGGGGGGGCTCTCGGAGATACGCAGTATTTT
TRBJ2-1	.	TRBV14	once	CASSQPALAPWGQFF	TGTGCCAGCAGCCAACCCGCGCTAGCGCCCTGGGGGCAGTTCTTC
TRBJ1-5	.	TRBV5-8	.	CASSLRGQPQHF	TGTGCCAGCAGCTTACGGGGTCAGCCCCAGCATTTT
TRBJ1-6	TRBD1	TRBV5-4	.	CASSLDGQGNSPLHF	TGTGCCAGCAGCTTGGACGGACAGGGGAATTCACCCCTCCACTTT
TRBJ2-3	TRBD2	TRBV7-6	.	CASSLGLAERDTQYF	TGTGCCAGCAGCTTAGGGCTAGCGGAGAGAGATACGCAGTATTTT
TRBJ1-2	.	TRBV24-1	.	CATSDRSGRPGYGYTF	TGTGCCACCAGTGATCGATCTGGGAGACCTGGCTATGGCTACACCTTC
TRBJ2-7	TRBD1	TRBV2	.	CASSPQGVIYEQYF	TGTGCCAGCAGTCCCCAGGGGGTGATCTACGAGCAGTACTTC
TRBJ2-2	.	TRBV6-4	.	CASSEGRNTGELFF	TGTGCCAGCAGTGAAGGAAGAAACACCGGGGAGCTGTTTTTT
TRBJ1-1	TRBD1	TRBV14	.	CASSRPGTDTEAFF	TGTGCCAGCAGCCGGCCCGGGACAGACACTGAAGCTTTCTTT
TRBJ2-5	TRBD2	TRBV4-1	.	CASSSRTSGQETQYF	TGCGCCAGCAGCTCCCGGACTAGCGGGCAAGAGACCCAGTACTTC
TRBJ1-1	.	TRBV5-1	.	CASSFSNRMNTEAFF	TGCGCCAGCAGCTTCTCAAACAGGATGAACACTGAAGCTTTCTTT
TRBJ2-1	TRBD2	TRBV5-1	.	CASSPRGATSSGAGNEQFF	TGCGCCAGCAGCCCGAGGGGGGCGACCTCTAGCGGGGCGGGCAATGAGCAGTTCTTC
TRBJ2-3	.	TRBV2	.	CASSVRSGSSTDTQYF	TGTGCCAGCAGTGTTAGGTCTGGCTCTAGCACAGATACGCAGTATTTT
TRBJ1-4	.	TRBV14	.	CASSQDRRINEKLFF	TGTGCCAGCAGCCAAGACAGGAGAATTAATGAAAAACTGTTTTTT
TRBJ2-3	TRBD2	TRBV4-1	few	CASSQGVGLVQYF	TGCGCCAGCAGCCAAGGGGTGGGACTAGTGCAGTATTTT
TRBJ2-5	TRBD2	TRBV18	.	CASSPRGGLQETQYF	TGTGCCAGCTCACCTCGGGGGGGGCTCCAAGAGACCCAGTACTTC
TRBJ2-6	.	TRBV27	.	CASSFLLSGSGANVLTF	TGTGCCAGCAGTTTTCTGCTCTCGGGTTCGGGGGCCAACGTCCTGACTTTC
TRBJ1-5	.	TRBV4-2	.	CASSRSSDQPQHF	TGTGCCAGCAGCCGGTCCAGTGATCAGCCCCAGCATTTT
TRBJ2-4	TRBD1	TRBV19	once	CASSIRGPGNIQYF	TGTGCCAGTAGTATCAGGGGGCCCGGAAACATTCAGTACTTC
TRBJ1-5	.	TRBV2	.	CASSEQGESQPQHF	TGTGCCAGCAGTGAACAGGGAGAGAGCCAGCCCCAGCATTTT
TRBJ1-1	TRBD1	TRBV6-5	.	CASRTLTGGNTEAFF	TGTGCCAGCAGGACACTGACAGGGGGGAACACTGAAGCTTTCTTT
TRBJ2-2	TRBD2	TRBV6-5	.	CASRRTGLLMRELFF	TGTGCCAGCAGGAGAACGGGACTACTGATGCGGGAGCTGTTTTTT
TRBJ1-3	TRBD1	TRBV9	.	CASSEDRGLTGNTIYF	TGTGCCAGCAGCGAGGACAGGGGATTGACTGGAAACACCATATATTTT
TRBJ1-6	TRBD1	TRBV7-9	.	CASTSLQGAGSPLHF	TGTGCCAGCACCTCTTTACAGGGGGCAGGTTCACCCCTCCACTTT
TRBJ1-2	.	TRBV3-1/TRBV3-2	.	CASSPYRASNNGYTF	TGTGCCAGCAGCCCGTACAGGGCGTCAAATAATGGCTACACCTTC
TRBJ2-3	.	TRBV9	.	CASSVQTGTSTDTQYF	TGTGCCAGCAGCGTACAGACAGGAACTAGCACAGATACGCAGTATTTT
TRBJ2-2	TRBD1	TRBV18	.	CASSPQRGQVTGELFF	TGTGCCAGCTCACCTCAAAGGGGGCAGGTCACCGGGGAGCTGTTTTTT
TRBJ1-1	TRBD1	TRBV19	.	CASSTGGEATEAFF	TGTGCCAGTAGTACAGGGGGGGAAGCCACTGAAGCTTTCTTT
TRBJ1-3	TRBD1	TRBV5-1	.	CASSFTGTVGTIYF	TGCGCCAGCAGCTTTACCGGGACAGTGGGCACCATATATTTT
TRBJ1-2	.	TRBV2	.	CASTLLRADGYTF	TGTGCCAGCACCCTGTTGAGGGCGGACGGCTACACCTTC
TRBJ2-2	.	TRBV6-4	.	CASSDSAGLGTGELFF	TGTGCCAGCAGTGACTCGGCGGGCCTGGGCACCGGGGAGCTGTTTTTT
TRBJ1-2	.	TRBV12-3/TRBV12-4	.	CASSLRSYGYTF	TGTGCCAGCAGTTTAAGGAGCTATGGCTACACCTTC
TRBJ2-7	TRBD1	TRBV6-5	.	CASSRDRASYEQYF	TGTGCCAGCAGTCGGGACAGGGCTTCCTACGAGCAGTACTTC
TRBJ2-2	.	TRBV10-3	.	CAISDAGPPANTGELFF	TGTGCCATCAGTGACGCGGGTCCCCCGGCGAACACCGGGGAGCTGTTTTTT
TRBJ2-7	TRBD2	TRBV12-3/TRBV12-4	.	CASSPRGDYEQYF	TGTGCCAGCAGTCCCCGGGGGGACTACGAGCAGTACTTC
TRBJ1-1	TRBD1	TRBV3-1/TRBV3-2	once	CASSQVDRPGLEAFF	TGTGCCAGCAGCCAGGTGGACAGGCCGGGTCTTGAAGCTTTCTTT
TRBJ1-1	TRBD1	TRBV10-3	.	CAISERNRGRDEAFF	TGTGCCATCAGTGAGAGGAACAGGGGAAGGGATGAAGCTTTCTTT
TRBJ1-5	.	TRBV3-1/TRBV3-2	.	CASSLAQNQPQHF	TGTGCCAGCAGCTTGGCCCAGAATCAGCCCCAGCATTTT
TRBJ1-3	.	TRBV6-5	.	CASSYSSRSGNTIYF	TGTGCCAGCAGTTACTCGAGCCGCTCTGGAAACACCATATATTTT
TRBJ1-2	.	TRBV30	.	CAWSAAGRDYGYTF	TGTGCCTGGAGCGCCGCAGGGCGAGACTATGGCTACACCTTC
TRBJ2-1	.	TRBV7-3	.	CASSLNGAGGLPYNEQFF	TGTGCCAGCAGCTTAAATGGGGCCGGGGGCCTCCCCTACAATGAGCAGTTCTTC
TRBJ1-1	.	TRBV5-1	.	CASSLSGTAFF	TGCGCCAGCAGCCTGTCCGGGACGGCTTTCTTT
TRBJ2-5	TRBD2	TRBV7-6	.	CASSFILAGGMETQYF	TGTGCCAGCAGCTTCATCCTAGCGGGGGGGATGGAGACCCAGTACTTC
TRBJ2-1	.	TRBV13	.	CASSLRGFNGEQFF	TGTGCCAGCAGCTTGCGAGGGTTCAATGGTGAGCAGTTCTTC
TRBJ2-7	.	TRBV11-3	.	CASSLAGDSSYEQYF	TGTGCCAGCAGCTTAGCAGGGGACTCCTCCTACGAGCAGTACTTC
TRBJ2-1	.	TRBV2	.	CASTSLEGAGNEQFF	TGTGCCAGCACCTCTTTGGAGGGGGCTGGCAATGAGCAGTTCTTC
TRBJ2-7	.	TRBV12-3/TRBV12-4	.	CASSRGLAYEQYF	TGTGCCAGCAGTCGGGGCCTCGCCTACGAGCAGTACTTC
TRBJ1-5	.	TRBV18	.	CASSPYDLSNQPQHF	TGTGCCAGCTCACCATATGACCTTAGCAATCAGCCCCAGCATTTT
TRBJ2-3	.	TRBV7-2	once	CASSLYVGADTQYF	TGTGCCAGCAGCTTATATGTTGGAGCAGATACGCAGTATTTT
TRBJ2-1	.	TRBV24-1	.	CATSDSPGSSYNEQFF	TGTGCCACCAGTGATTCGCCGGGCAGCTCCTACAATGAGCAGTTCTTC
TRBJ2-5	.	TRBV6-1	.	CASSELPGSQETQYF	TGTGCCAGCAGTGAATTGCCAGGATCACAAGAGACCCAGTACTTC
TRBJ2-3	.	TRBV7-6	.	CASSLASAHTDTQYF	TGTGCCAGCAGCTTAGCAAGTGCCCACACAGATACGCAGTATTTT
TRBJ1-5	TRBD1	TRBV7-8	.	CASSLVPQTGVYSNQPQHF	TGTGCCAGCAGCTTAGTCCCTCAGACAGGGGTTTATAGCAATCAGCCCCAGCATTTT
TRBJ1-1	.	TRBV10-3	.	CAISASPDTEAFF	TGTGCCATCAGTGCCTCCCCGGACACTGAAGCTTTCTTT